The rows below give T cell receptor beta chains drawn from one sample of a study of siplizumab effects on memory and regulatory T cells. Measured with immunoSEQ multiplex PCR; TCRdb has only the in-frame clones, and not every one. The sample lists about 100,000 clones, more than 85% occurring once. Sequencing was carried out using CD4+ T cells sorted from blood. The receptor source for this set is a human donor in good health. Some clones in this sample may be carry-over from other donors' samples. The CDR3 runs from the conserved cysteine through the conserved F or W. The D gene is left open where the match is weak. For some rows the clone size is stated as once, few or many, or as a class when expanded; others skip it.

d_gene	v_gene	j_gene	abundance	len	CDR3nt	CDR3aa
-	TRBV19	TRBJ1-2	-	14	TGTGCCAGTAGTATCCGGGACGCGAGTAGTGGCTACACCTTC	CASSIRDASSGYTF
TRBD1	TRBV10-1	TRBJ2-7	few	14	TGCGCCAGCAGCTCGGGACAGGAGTTTACGGTGCAGTACTTC	CASSSGQEFTVQYF
-	TRBV30	TRBJ1-3	-	15	TGTGCCTGGAGGCGGCTCCAGTTCTCTGGAAACACCATATATTTT	CAWRRLQFSGNTIYF
-	TRBV5-4	TRBJ2-7	-	14	TGTGCCAGCAGCTTGGACAGCGGCACCTACGAGCAGTACTTC	CASSLDSGTYEQYF
-	TRBV30	TRBJ1-2	-	15	TGTGCCTGGAGTGTACGGGGAAAAGGGAACTATGGCTACACCTTC	CAWSVRGKGNYGYTF
-	TRBV30	TRBJ2-3	-	14	TGTGCCTGGAGTGTACCTAGGGGGGCAGATACGCAGTATTTT	CAWSVPRGADTQYF
TRBD1	TRBV28	TRBJ1-1	once	16	TGTGCCAGCAGATCATGGGACAGAGGGGGTAACACTGAAGCTTTCTTT	CASRSWDRGGNTEAFF
-	TRBV19	TRBJ2-4	-	18	TGTGCCAGTAGTAATTCTGCAGCAAGCACCCTAGCCAAAAACATTCAGTACTTC	CASSNSAASTLAKNIQYF
-	TRBV28	TRBJ1-3	-	14	TGTGCCAGCCTGGGGCGTCACTCTGGAAACACCATATATTTT	CASLGRHSGNTIYF
-	TRBV7-2	TRBJ2-5	-	12	TGTGCCAGCAGCCTAAGTTGGGAGACCCAGTACTTC	CASSLSWETQYF
TRBD2	TRBV28	TRBJ2-2	-	14	TGTGCCAGCAAAACTAGCGGGAGTCCGGGGGAGCTGTTTTTT	CASKTSGSPGELFF
-	TRBV7-9	TRBJ1-2	once	14	TGTGCCAGCAGCTCACCGGGACGGATGTATGGCTACACCTTC	CASSSPGRMYGYTF
-	TRBV15	TRBJ2-2	-	12	TGTGCCACCAGCATTTACACCGGGGAGCTGTTTTTT	CATSIYTGELFF